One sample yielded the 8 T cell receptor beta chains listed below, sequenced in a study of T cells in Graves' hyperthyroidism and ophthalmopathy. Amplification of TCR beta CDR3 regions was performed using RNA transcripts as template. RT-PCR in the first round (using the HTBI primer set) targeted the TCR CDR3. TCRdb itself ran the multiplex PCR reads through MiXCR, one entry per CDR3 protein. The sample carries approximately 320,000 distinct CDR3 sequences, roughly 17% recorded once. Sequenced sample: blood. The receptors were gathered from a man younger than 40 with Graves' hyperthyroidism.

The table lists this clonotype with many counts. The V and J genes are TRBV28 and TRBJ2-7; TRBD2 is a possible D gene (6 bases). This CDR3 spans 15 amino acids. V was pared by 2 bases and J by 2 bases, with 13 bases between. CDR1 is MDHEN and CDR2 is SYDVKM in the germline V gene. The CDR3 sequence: CASSLGSGPTYEQYF. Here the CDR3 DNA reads TGTGCCAGCAGTTTAGGTAGCGGCCCTACCTACGAGCAGTACTTC. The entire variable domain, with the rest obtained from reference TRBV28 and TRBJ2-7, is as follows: DVKVTQSSRYLVKRTGEKVFLECVQDMDHENMFWYRQDPGLGLRLIYFSYDVKMKEKGDIPEGYSVSREKKERFSLILESASTNQTSMYLCASSLGSGPTYEQYFGPGTRLTVT.

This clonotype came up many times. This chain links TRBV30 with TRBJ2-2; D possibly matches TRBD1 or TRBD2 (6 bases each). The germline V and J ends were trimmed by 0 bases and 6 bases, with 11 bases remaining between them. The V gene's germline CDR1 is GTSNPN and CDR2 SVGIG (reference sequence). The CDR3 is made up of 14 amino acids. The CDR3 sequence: CAWSVHREAGELFF. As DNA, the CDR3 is TGTGCCTGGAGTGTACACAGGGAGGCCGGGGAGCTGTTTTTT.

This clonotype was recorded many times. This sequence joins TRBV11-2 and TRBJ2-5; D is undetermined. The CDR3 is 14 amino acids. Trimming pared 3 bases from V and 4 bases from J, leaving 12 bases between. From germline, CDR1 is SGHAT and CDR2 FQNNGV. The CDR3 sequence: CASSFGPKGETQYF. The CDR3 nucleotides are TGTGCCAGCAGCTTCGGTCCGAAGGGAGAGACCCAGTACTTC.

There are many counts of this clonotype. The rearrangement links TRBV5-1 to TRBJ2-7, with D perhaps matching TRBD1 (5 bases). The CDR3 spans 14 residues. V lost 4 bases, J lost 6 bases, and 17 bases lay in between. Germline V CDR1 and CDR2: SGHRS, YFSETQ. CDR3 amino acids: CASSTPSQGSEQYF. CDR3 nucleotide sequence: TGCGCCAGCAGCACCCCGAGCCAGGGTTCCGAGCAGTACTTC.

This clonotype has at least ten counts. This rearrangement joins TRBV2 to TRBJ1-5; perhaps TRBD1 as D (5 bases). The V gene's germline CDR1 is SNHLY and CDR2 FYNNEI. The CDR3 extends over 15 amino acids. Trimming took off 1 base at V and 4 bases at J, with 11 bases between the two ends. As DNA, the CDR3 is TGTGCCAGCAGTGAAGAGGAGGCAGGGAATCAGCCCCAGCATTTT. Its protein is CASSEEEAGNQPQHF.

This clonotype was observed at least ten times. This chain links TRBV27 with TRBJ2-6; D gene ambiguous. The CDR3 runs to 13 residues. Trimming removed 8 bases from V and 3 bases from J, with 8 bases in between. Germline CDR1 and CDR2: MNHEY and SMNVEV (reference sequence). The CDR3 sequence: CASSIFGANVLTF. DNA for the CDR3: TGTGCCAGCTCAATCTTTGGGGCCAACGTCCTGACTTTC. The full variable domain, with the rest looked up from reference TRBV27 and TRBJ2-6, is EAQVTQNPRYLITVTGKKLTVTCSQNMNHEYMSWYRQDPGLGLRQIYYSMNVEVTDKGDVPEGYKVSRKEKRNFPLILESPSPNQTSLYFCASSIFGANVLTFGAGSRLTVL.

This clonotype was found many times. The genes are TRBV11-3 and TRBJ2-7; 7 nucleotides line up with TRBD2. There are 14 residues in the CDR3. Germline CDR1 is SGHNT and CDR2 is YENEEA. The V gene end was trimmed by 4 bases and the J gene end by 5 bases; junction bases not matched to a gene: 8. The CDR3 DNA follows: TGTGCCAGCAGCTGGTGGCGGGGGAATGACGAGCAGTACTTC. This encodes CASSWWRGNDEQYF.

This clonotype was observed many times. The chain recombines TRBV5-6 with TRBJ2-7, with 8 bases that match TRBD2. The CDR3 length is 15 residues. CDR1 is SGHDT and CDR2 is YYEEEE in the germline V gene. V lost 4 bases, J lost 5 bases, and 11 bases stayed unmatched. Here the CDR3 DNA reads TGTGCCAGCAGCGGGGGGACGGGAGGGCCCCACGAGCAGTACTTC. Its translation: CASSGGTGGPHEQYF.